These 20 T cell receptor beta chains came from one sample sequenced in a study of PD-1 blockade in classical Hodgkin lymphoma. The time point: cycle 4 day 1 (C4D1), after more than 5 weeks of nivolumab. Each of the patients experienced relapse following autologous stem cell transplantation, and their brentuximab vedotin exposure differed. The assay was immunoSEQ multiplex PCR, and TCRdb's table has in-frame clones only and misses some. Of roughly 94,000 clones listed, approximately 94% were seen once; the top ten hold less than 2%. The sample was peripheral blood mononuclear cells (PBMCs), taken before the fourth cycle of nivolumab. These receptors all stem from a human donor with classical Hodgkin lymphoma.

The rearrangement uses TRBV15 and TRBJ2-7; 7 positions match TRBD1. The CDR3 is 13 amino acids. Trimming at V came to 6 bases and at J to 5 bases, leaving 7 bases not matched to a gene. The germline gives CDR1 LNHNV, CDR2 YYDKDF (reference sequence). CDR3 nucleotide sequence: TGTGCCACCAGTTCCGACAGGGTTAACGAGCAGTACTTC. This codes for CATSSDRVNEQYF.

A note on this clone: The junction departs from germline at one end; a sequencing error may be responsible. In the same sample, other DNA sequences code for this CDR3. This CDR3 is CASSLDREETQYF. In nucleotides, the CDR3 is TGTGCTAGCAGCTTAGACAGGGAGGAGACCCAGTACTTC. The chain is built from TRBV7-7 and TRBJ2-5; 7 bases agree with TRBD1. The CDR3 extends over 13 amino acids. CDR1 and CDR2 from the germline V gene are SSHAT and FNYEAQ (reference sequence). The full variable domain, rest sourced from reference TRBV7-7 and TRBJ2-5, is GAGVSQSPRYKVTKRGQDVTLRCDPISSHATLYWYQQALGQGPEFLTYFNYEAQPDKSGLPSDRFSAERPEGSISTLTIQRTEQRDSAMYRCASSLDREETQYFGPGTRLLVL.

For the CDR3, the DNA is TGCGCCAGCAGCCAAGATCTGGGACTAGCGGGAGATCGGTTATTCTTC. This gives the protein CASSQDLGLAGDRLFF. The chain is built from TRBV4-1 and TRBJ2-1; 14 bases align to TRBD2. The junction had 11 bases not matched to a gene; V was cut back by 0 bases and J by 16 bases. Per the germline V gene, CDR1 is MGHRA and CDR2 is YSYEKL. The CDR3 is 16 residues long.

The chain joins TRBV21-1 to TRBJ2-2; TRBD2, the table's D call, lacks a check against the DNA. TRBV21-1 corresponds to a pseudogene. The CDR3 is made up of 15 amino acids. CDR3 sequence: CASSKGTGNTGELFF. The CDR3 DNA reads as TGTGCCAGCAGCAAAGGAACGGGAAACACCGGGGAGCTGTTTTTT.

The genes are TRBV6-1 and TRBJ2-6; no definite D call. Germline-derived CDR1 and CDR2 are MNHNS and SASEGT. The CDR3 has 15 amino acids. Trimming shortened V by 5 bases and J by 4 bases, and 12 bases separated the two germline ends. The CDR3 DNA reads as TGTGCCAGCAGTCATAGGGTTGCCGGGGCCAACGTCCTGACTTTC. This encodes CASSHRVAGANVLTF.

As DNA, the CDR3 is TGCAGCGTTGCCGGACCCACCGGGGAGCTGTTTTTT. It is translated as CSVAGPTGELFF. V gene TRBV29-1 combines with J gene TRBJ2-2; D remains unclear. V dropped 4 bases and J dropped 4 bases, with 7 bases sitting between them. This CDR3 contains 12 residues. CDR1 is SQVTM and CDR2 is ANQGSEA in the germline V gene.

This sequence joins TRBV6-5 and TRBJ1-1; 7 nucleotides agree with TRBD1. V lost 0 bases and J lost 8; bases outside the gene matches: 3. The CDR3 spans 13 residues. Germline V gives CDR1 MNHEY, CDR2 SVGAGI. This CDR3 is CASSYSQGEEAFF. CDR3 nucleotide sequence: TGTGCCAGCAGTTACTCCCAGGGGGAAGAAGCTTTCTTT.

The V gene is TRBV27, the J gene TRBJ1-2, with D possibly matching TRBD1 (6 bases). Germline V lookup: CDR1 MNHEY, CDR2 SMNVEV (reference sequence). The CDR3 runs to 19 residues. V lost 7 bases, J lost 1 base, and 28 bases lay in between. This CDR3 is CASIGPVRIQGTLNYGYTF. CDR3 nucleotide sequence: TGTGCCAGCATTGGTCCAGTTCGAATTCAGGGGACCCTTAACTATGGCTACACCTTC.

V gene TRBV5-6 combines with J gene TRBJ2-5; 7 bases are shared with TRBD1. The V and J ends lost 4 bases and 2 bases, in that order; junction bases with no gene match: 8. Germline assignment: CDR1 SGHDT and CDR2 YYEEEE. The CDR3 contains 15 residues. As DNA, the CDR3 is TGTGCCAGCAGCCGTCCCCGGGACAGACAAGAGACCCAGTACTTC. Translating gives CASSRPRDRQETQYF.

The chain joins TRBV5-6 to TRBJ2-3, with D uncertain. In germline, CDR1 is SGHDT, CDR2 YYEEEE. This CDR3 has 15 amino acids. Deletions cut 0 bases from V and 2 bases from J, with 10 bases between. In DNA, the CDR3 is TGTGCCAGCAGCTTGGTGAGGACCCACACAGATACGCAGTATTTT. Encoded protein: CASSLVRTHTDTQYF.

The J gene is TRBJ2-2, the V gene TRBV6-5; D may be TRBD2 (6 bases). Germline lookup yields CDR1 MNHEY and CDR2 SVGAGI. V was clipped by 5 bases and J by 7 bases, with 17 bases between them. The CDR3 is 15 residues long. The CDR3 protein is CASSQRPEGVGELFF. Written as DNA, the CDR3 is TGTGCCAGCAGTCAACGACCGGAGGGCGTCGGGGAGCTGTTTTTT.

The chain joins TRBV7-7 to TRBJ1-1; no reliable D call. CDR1 is SSHAT, CDR2 FNYEAQ, per germline (reference sequence). V gave up 2 bases and J gave up 1 base, with 5 bases separating them. This CDR3 spans 13 amino acids. Here the CDR3 DNA reads TGTGCCAGCAGCTTATCAGAGAACACTGAAGCTTTCTTT. Translating it yields CASSLSENTEAFF.

This clone was recorded only once. The CDR3 region has the DNA TGTGCCAGCAGCCAAGTTGGTATTGATAATGAAAAACTGTTTTTT. It encodes CASSQVGIDNEKLFF. The gene calls are TRBV4-2 and TRBJ1-4; D gene ambiguous. The CDR3 totals 15 residues. In germline, CDR1 is LGHNA, CDR2 YNFKEQ. V lost 1 base to trimming and J lost 4 bases, with 10 bases between them.

The CDR3 nucleotides read TGTGCCAGCAGTTTACCGACTAGCGGGAGAGGCACCGGGGAGCTGTTTTTT. As protein: CASSLPTSGRGTGELFF. The chain recombines TRBV25-1 with TRBJ2-2, with TRBD2 matching over 12 bases. Looked up from germline, CDR1 is MGHDK and CDR2 is SYGVNS. Germline trimming cut 5 bases from V and 4 bases from J; bases unmatched to any gene: 8. CDR3 length: 17 amino acids.

The gene calls are TRBV28 and TRBJ2-1; D could derive from TRBD1 or TRBD2 (5 bases each). There are 14 residues in the CDR3. The V gene lost 5 bases and the J gene lost 5 bases, with 13 bases spanning the gap. Germline V lookup: CDR1 MDHEN, CDR2 SYDVKM. Written as DNA, the CDR3 is TGTGCCAGCAGTCGAGGGGACGTAAACAATGAGCAGTTCTTC. Its protein is CASSRGDVNNEQFF.

This clone was observed a single time. The chain uses TRBV9 and TRBJ1-1, with unresolved D. CDR3 size: 14 residues. V shed 0 bases and J shed 4 bases, with 10 bases lying between them. From germline, CDR1 is SGDLS and CDR2 YYNGEE. The CDR3 sequence: CASSVEGRTTEAFF. Written as DNA, the CDR3 is TGTGCCAGCAGCGTAGAGGGAAGAACCACTGAAGCTTTCTTT. Variable domain in full (rest from reference TRBV9 and TRBJ1-1): DSGVTQTPKHLITATGQRVTLRCSPRSGDLSVYWYQQSLDQGLQFLIQYYNGEERAKGNILERFSAQQFPDLHSELNLSSLELGDSALYFCASSVEGRTTEAFFGQGTRLTVV.

The CDR3 bases are TGTGCCAGCAGCACGGTGGGGAGGGGGCCGGAGCAAGAGACCCAGTACTTC. This encodes CASSTVGRGPEQETQYF. The chain employs TRBV5-4 and TRBJ2-5; the D call may be TRBD1 or TRBD2 (7 bases each). The V end lost 4 bases, the J end lost 2 bases, and 21 bases lay between the germline ends. This CDR3 has 17 residues. Germline values: CDR1 SGHNT, CDR2 YYREEE (reference sequence).

This clone showed up just once. The rearrangement uses TRBV11-2 and TRBJ1-2; a weak D match, TRBD1 (6 bases). The CDR3 covers 15 residues. V shed 0 bases and J shed 7 bases, with 15 bases lying between them. The V gene's germline CDR1 is SGHAT and CDR2 FQNNGV. CDR3 in DNA: TGTGCCAGCAGCTTAGATTTTCGGGGGGCGTTTGGCTACACCTTC. This gives the protein CASSLDFRGAFGYTF.

This chain uses TRBV15 with TRBJ2-1; D remains ambiguous. V shed 0 bases and J shed 1 base, with 13 bases lying between them. Germline V gives CDR1 LNHNV, CDR2 YYDKDF (reference sequence). The CDR3 is 17 residues long. The CDR3 protein is CATSRDYGSKSYNEQFF. Here the CDR3 DNA reads TGTGCCACCAGCAGAGACTATGGCAGCAAGTCCTACAATGAGCAGTTCTTC.

The chain recombines TRBV10-1 with TRBJ2-3; tentatively, D is TRBD1 (6 bases). There are 14 residues in the CDR3. Germline V CDR1 and CDR2: WNHNN, SYGVQD (reference sequence). With 9 bases removed from V and 4 bases from J, the gap between germline ends came to 17 bases. The CDR3 protein is CASRARGMADTQYF. CDR3 bases: TGCGCCAGTAGGGCCAGGGGAATGGCAGATACGCAGTATTTT.